The 28 T cell receptor beta chains in this list originate from one sample, sequenced in a study of shared clonotypes between healthy human individuals. Only in-frame clones appear in the TCRdb table, and some are missing; sequencing was by immunoSEQ multiplex PCR. Of approximately 720,000 clones detected, approximately 79% appear once; the ten largest clones hold under 2%. The sample taken for sequencing was memory CD4+ T cells sorted from blood. Stated subset: CD45RA-negative fraction. These receptors were collected from a woman aged 25 to 39 in good health.

The chain uses TRBV27 and TRBJ1-2; D may be TRBD1 (5 bases). Germline V gives CDR1 MNHEY, CDR2 SMNVEV (reference sequence). V gave up 4 bases and J gave up 8 bases, with 14 bases separating them. The CDR3 is 13 residues long. CDR3 nucleotide sequence: TGTGCCAGCAGTTCCACCAGGGTGGCGGGCTACACCTTC. The encoded protein is CASSSTRVAGYTF.

To note about this clone: This same CDR3 is encoded by further DNA sequences in the sample. The chain links TRBV29-1 to TRBJ2-7; either TRBD1 or TRBD2 may fit D (5 bases each). The CDR3 loop spans 12 amino acids. Germline V gene data show CDR1 as SQVTM and CDR2 as ANQGSEA. V was cut by 6 bases and J by 2 bases, with 11 bases left in between. In nucleotides, the CDR3 is TGCAGCGTCCTCCGGGGCCCCTACGAGCAGTACTTC. This sequence encodes CSVLRGPYEQYF.

This CDR3 is CASSYGLALNTGELFF. The CDR3 nucleotides read TGTGCCAGCAGCTACGGACTAGCCCTTAACACCGGGGAGCTGTTTTTT. The gene calls are TRBV7-7 and TRBJ2-2; 8 nucleotides match TRBD2. The J segment lost 2 bases and the V segment lost 4 bases, leaving 6 bases of the junction unmatched. Germline values: CDR1 SSHAT, CDR2 FNYEAQ (reference sequence). The CDR3 has 16 residues.

This clone was counted ten times or more. The chain employs TRBV2 and TRBJ1-5, with 12 bases that match TRBD1. Losses at the gene ends were 6 bases for V and 6 bases for J; bases not matched to a gene: 9. The CDR3 spans 16 residues. Germline lookup yields CDR1 SNHLY and CDR2 FYNNEI. The CDR3 protein is CASSPGQGARGQPQHF. CDR3 DNA: TGTGCCAGCAGCCCGGGACAGGGGGCGCGTGGTCAGCCCCAGCATTTT.

The genes are TRBV10-3 and TRBJ2-7; D call uncertain. The ends were cut back, 5 bases at V and 1 base at J, with 6 bases in the middle. CDR1 and CDR2 (germline): ENHRY, SYGVKD. The CDR3 extends over 12 amino acids. CDR3 amino acids: CAISTRSYEQYF. The CDR3, as DNA: TGTGCCATCAGTACACGGTCCTACGAGCAGTACTTC.

The DNA for the CDR3 is TGTGCCAGCATGATCGGGACAGCTTTGAACACTGAAGCTTTCTTT. Protein: CASMIGTALNTEAFF. The chain is built from TRBV28 and TRBJ1-1, with 7 bases fitting TRBD1. The CDR3 extends over 15 amino acids. Germline V gene lookup returns CDR1 MDHEN and CDR2 SYDVKM. After removal of 7 bases from V and 0 bases from J, the junction contained 8 bases not matched to a gene.

This clone was detected only a few times. This chain uses TRBV27 with TRBJ2-1; D remains unclear. The CDR3 has 15 residues. Germline CDR1 and CDR2: MNHEY and SMNVEV (reference sequence). V was clipped by 5 bases and J by 9 bases, with 20 bases between them. The CDR3 protein is CASSLVGRKGSEQFF. For the CDR3, the DNA is TGTGCCAGCAGTCTGGTCGGCAGGAAGGGTAGTGAGCAGTTCTTC.

The genes are TRBV30 and TRBJ1-1; D not resolved. Per the germline V gene, CDR1 is GTSNPN and CDR2 is SVGIG (reference sequence). The length of the CDR3 is 14 residues. Deletions cut 2 bases from V and 0 bases from J, with 10 bases between. The DNA for the CDR3 is TGTGCCTGGAGTTTGTCACCCATGAACACTGAAGCTTTCTTT. This encodes CAWSLSPMNTEAFF.

This sequence joins TRBV28 and TRBJ2-7, with unresolved D. CDR1 and CDR2 (germline): MDHEN, SYDVKM. V was clipped by 6 bases and J by 6 bases, with 12 bases between them. The CDR3 totals 12 residues. The CDR3 reads CASSRNLGEQYF. CDR3 nucleotides: TGTGCCAGCAGCCGTAACCTTGGCGAGCAGTACTTC.

The chain carries TRBV15 and TRBJ1-4; D remains unclear. The CDR3 runs 16 residues. The V gene's germline CDR1 is LNHNV and CDR2 YYDKDF (reference sequence). Trimming shortened V by 0 bases and J by 3 bases, and 11 bases separated the two germline ends. CDR3: CATSRDRPGPNEKLFF. CDR3 nucleotide sequence: TGTGCCACCAGCAGAGATAGGCCAGGCCCTAATGAAAAACTGTTTTTT.

The J gene is TRBJ2-7, the V gene TRBV27; TRBD2 agrees at 13 bases. The germline CDR1 and CDR2 sequences are MNHEY and SMNVEV (reference sequence). V dropped 5 bases and J dropped 5; count of bases not matched to a gene: 6. This CDR3 is 15 amino acids long. The CDR3 sequence: CASSNGLAGAHEQYF. CDR3 bases: TGTGCCAGCAGTAACGGACTAGCGGGAGCCCACGAGCAGTACTTC.

J is TRBJ2-7 and V is TRBV28; 8 nucleotides align to TRBD2. Germline CDR1 reads MDHEN; CDR2 reads SYDVKM. V trimming: 2 bases; J trimming: 0 bases; junction bases outside the gene matches: 6. This CDR3 contains 16 residues. The CDR3 is CASSLGSTSVSYEQYF. The CDR3 DNA is TGTGCCAGCAGTTTAGGTTCGACTAGCGTCTCCTACGAGCAGTACTTC.

The chain couples TRBV27 to TRBJ2-2, with unresolved D. The CDR3 sequence is 15 residues long. V lost 6 bases to trimming and J lost 5 bases, with 16 bases between them. The V gene's germline CDR1 is MNHEY and CDR2 SMNVEV (reference sequence). CDR3 DNA sequence: TGTGCCAGCAGCCCCCGTCCCACCGAAACCGGGGAGCTGTTTTTT. Translating gives CASSPRPTETGELFF.

V usage is TRBV19 and J usage is TRBJ2-1; 8 bases agree with TRBD2. CDR1 and CDR2 from the germline V gene are LNHDA and SQIVND (reference sequence). Trimming took 8 bases from V and 1 from J; bases not matched to a gene: 13. CDR3 length: 17 amino acids. The CDR3 region is CASSYGGAGRSYNEQFF. The CDR3 nucleotides read TGTGCCAGTTCCTACGGGGGGGCGGGAAGGTCCTACAATGAGCAGTTCTTC. Full variable domain (remainder filled in from reference TRBV19 and TRBJ2-1): DGGITQSPKYLFRKEGQNVTLSCEQNLNHDAMYWYRQDPGQGLRLIYYSQIVNDFQKGDIAEGYSVSREKKESFPLTVTSAQKNPTAFYLCASSYGGAGRSYNEQFFGPGTRLTVL.

The chain links TRBV4-1 to TRBJ1-3; D gene unclear. Looked up from germline, CDR1 is MGHRA and CDR2 is YSYEKL. CDR3 length: 12 amino acids. V lost 0 bases, J lost 4 bases, and 1 base lay in between. Here the CDR3 reads CASSQEGNTIYF. The CDR3 region has the DNA TGCGCCAGCAGCCAAGAAGGAAACACCATATATTTT.

The J gene is TRBJ2-1, the V gene TRBV4-1; a weak D match, TRBD2 (6 bases). CDR1 MGHRA and CDR2 YSYEKL come from the germline V gene. With 4 bases removed from V and 1 base from J, the gap between germline ends came to 11 bases. CDR3 size: 15 residues. The CDR3 loop reads CASSPREFSYNEQFF. DNA of the CDR3: TGCGCCAGCAGCCCCCGGGAGTTTTCCTACAATGAGCAGTTCTTC.

This chain links TRBV6-1 with TRBJ1-2; D is unclear. The CDR3 has 14 amino acids. The germline V gene has CDR1 MNHNS and CDR2 SASEGT. Trimming removed 5 bases from V and 2 bases from J, with 12 bases in between. In DNA, the CDR3 is TGTGCCAGCAGTTCGCTGACTGTCAACTATGGCTACACCTTC. This codes for CASSSLTVNYGYTF.

Concerning this clone itself: This specimen includes other DNA sequences encoding the same CDR3. This chain joins TRBV2 and TRBJ2-5; TRBD2 might be the D (6 bases). The CDR3 runs 13 residues. The germline V and J ends were trimmed by 4 bases and 5 bases, with 11 bases remaining between them. The germline CDR1 and CDR2 sequences are SNHLY and FYNNEI. In nucleotides, the CDR3 is TGTGCCAGCAGTGGGGGGACTGGCGAGACCCAGTACTTC. Translation: CASSGGTGETQYF.

The gene calls are TRBV18 and TRBJ2-1; 10 bases are shared with TRBD2. The CDR3 extends over 17 amino acids. Germline CDR1 reads KGHSH; CDR2 reads LQKENI. J was trimmed by 5 bases and V by 4 bases; bases with no gene match: 11. In nucleotides, the CDR3 is TGTGCCAGCTCACTAACTAGCGGGATGAGTGAGAACAATGAGCAGTTCTTC. It encodes CASSLTSGMSENNEQFF.

This chain uses TRBV18 with TRBJ2-7; a weak D match, TRBD1 (6 bases). The V gene lost 5 bases and the J gene lost 1 base, with 9 bases spanning the gap. Germline CDR1 is KGHSH and CDR2 is LQKENI. There are 13 residues in the CDR3. The CDR3 nucleotides are TGTGCCAGCTCATATGGACAGTCCTACGAGCAGTACTTC. Its translation: CASSYGQSYEQYF.

This clone was seen a few times. This chain connects TRBV28 to TRBJ1-5; D gene ambiguous. Trimming took 3 bases from V and 6 from J, leaving 12 bases between them. The CDR3 consists of 14 residues. Germline V lookup: CDR1 MDHEN, CDR2 SYDVKM. The CDR3: CASSFSRPGQPQHF. The DNA of the CDR3 is TGTGCCAGCAGTTTTTCGCGGCCCGGTCAGCCCCAGCATTTT.

This clone showed up just a few times. V and J are TRBV6-5 and TRBJ2-2, with unresolved D. Germline CDR1 is MNHEY and CDR2 is SVGAGI. CDR3 length equals 15 residues. Trimming took 0 bases from V and 6 from J, leaving 11 bases between them. The DNA for the CDR3 is TGTGCCAGCAGTTACTCCCTTGCCCAGGCCGGGGAGCTGTTTTTT. Protein: CASSYSLAQAGELFF.

For this clone: This sample includes further DNA sequences coding for the same CDR3. The chain uses TRBV7-2 and TRBJ2-1; 7 bases are a match to TRBD2. The CDR3 covers 15 residues. The germline V gene has CDR1 SGHTA and CDR2 FQGNSA. J gave up 2 bases and V 5 bases, and 6 bases lay outside the gene matches. Here the CDR3 reads CASSRPGTTYNEQFF. The CDR3 DNA reads TGTGCCAGCAGCAGACCCGGGACTACCTACAATGAGCAGTTCTTC.

This sequence joins TRBV19 and TRBJ1-4, with 7 bases aligning to TRBD1. Germline values: CDR1 LNHDA, CDR2 SQIVND (reference sequence). V lost 8 bases and J lost 0; bases outside the gene matches: 6. The CDR3 has 15 residues. The CDR3 is CASSGQHSTNEKLFF. The CDR3 DNA reads as TGTGCCAGTTCGGGACAGCACTCAACTAATGAAAAACTGTTTTTT.

This sequence joins TRBV7-9 and TRBJ2-6; unclear D gene. The V and J ends lost 3 bases and 0 bases respectively, with 6 bases between them. The CDR3 has 15 amino acids. Germline CDR1 and CDR2: SEHNR and FQNEAQ (reference sequence). The CDR3 here is CASSLATSGANVLTF. CDR3 sequence (DNA): TGTGCCAGCAGCTTGGCAACCTCTGGGGCCAACGTCCTGACTTTC.

V and J are TRBV6-1 and TRBJ2-1; 16 bases align to TRBD2. Germline CDR1 is MNHNS and CDR2 is SASEGT. The CDR3 is 14 amino acids. The junction had 4 bases not matched to a gene; V was cut back by 7 bases and J by 10 bases. The CDR3 DNA sequence: TGTGCCAGCAATCCGGGACTAGCGGGAGGGGAGCAGTTCTTC. Encoded protein: CASNPGLAGGEQFF.

The chain uses TRBV18 and TRBJ2-4, with D perhaps matching TRBD1 or TRBD2 (5 bases each). CDR1 KGHSH and CDR2 LQKENI come from the germline V gene. V was pared by 3 bases and J by 3 bases, with 12 bases between. This CDR3 contains 15 residues. CDR3 sequence reads: CASSPLVGDKNIQYF. Written as DNA, the CDR3 is TGTGCCAGCTCACCGTTGGTGGGGGACAAAAACATTCAGTACTTC.

The rearrangement joins TRBV6-1 to TRBJ2-7; D gene ambiguous. Trimming removed 7 bases from V and 1 base from J, with 14 bases in between. This CDR3 has 14 amino acids. CDR1 MNHNS and CDR2 SASEGT come from the germline V gene. CDR3 nucleotides: TGTGCCAGCAACTTGGACCCGTCATCCTACGAGCAGTACTTC. This sequence encodes CASNLDPSSYEQYF.